The 22 T cell receptor beta chains presented below share a single source sample, sequenced in a study of blood T cell repertoires in COVID-19. The method was immunoSEQ multiplex PCR; TCRdb's version includes in-frame clones alone and lacks a portion of them. The repertoire holds roughly 100,000 clones, with about two thirds as singletons. The material sequenced was peripheral blood. Receptors originate from a human donor with acute or convalescent COVID-19. The donor label of this sample is uncertain.

The chain joins TRBV4-2 to TRBJ2-2, with TRBD2 as a possible D gene (5 bases). CDR1 and CDR2 from the germline V gene are LGHNA and YNFKEQ. The CDR3 is 15 amino acids. V lost 1 base, J lost 5 bases, and 11 bases lay in between. In DNA form, the CDR3 reads TGTGCCAGCAGCCAAGCCACTACTAGGACCGGGGAGCTGTTTTTT. It specifies CASSQATTRTGELFF.

This chain joins TRBV6-1 and TRBJ1-6, with no clear D. The germline CDR1 and CDR2 sequences are MNHNS and SASEGT. There are 15 residues in the CDR3. The germline V and J ends were trimmed by 2 bases and 6 bases, with 11 bases remaining between them. This CDR3 is CASSEIGGTNSPLHF. Here the CDR3 DNA reads TGTGCCAGCAGTGAAATCGGCGGCACTAATTCACCCCTCCACTTT.

V and J are TRBV7-6 and TRBJ1-3; D perhaps matches TRBD1 (6 bases). The length of the CDR3 is 15 residues. Germline V lookup: CDR1 SGHVS, CDR2 FNYEAQ. Trimming stripped 4 bases from V and 4 bases from J, with 14 bases between. The CDR3 sequence is CASSSRGGQGNTIYF. CDR3 nucleotide sequence: TGTGCCAGCAGCTCTAGGGGGGGGCAGGGAAACACCATATATTTT.

The V and J genes are TRBV4-1 and TRBJ2-3, with TRBD2 matching 8 bases. V lost 2 bases to trimming and J lost 5 bases; unmatched junction nucleotides: 6. Germline lookup yields CDR1 MGHRA and CDR2 YSYEKL. The CDR3 has 15 amino acids. DNA for the CDR3: TGCGCCAGCAGCCAATCGGGGGGGGCCAGAGATACGCAGTATTTT. It specifies CASSQSGGARDTQYF.

This clone came up many times. The V call is TRBV10-3, the J call TRBJ1-6; D remains ambiguous. V was shortened by 6 bases and J by 6 bases, with 12 bases between the two germline ends. Germline V gene lookup returns CDR1 ENHRY and CDR2 SYGVKD. The CDR3 consists of 14 residues. The CDR3 DNA is TGTGCCATCAGGAGGGAGGGATCTAATTCACCCCTCCACTTT. Protein sequence: CAIRREGSNSPLHF.

The chain is built from TRBV3-1 (or the pseudogene TRBV3-2) and TRBJ1-6, with D maybe TRBD1 (5 bases). CDR1 is LGHDT, CDR2 YNNKEL, per germline (reference sequence). The CDR3 sequence is 12 residues long. V lost 3 bases to trimming and J lost 10 bases, with 7 bases between them. CDR3 DNA sequence: TGTGCCAGCAGCCAGACAGAGTCACCCCTCCACTTT. It is translated as CASSQTESPLHF.

The chain uses TRBV6-5 and TRBJ1-1; D uncertain. The germline V gene has CDR1 MNHEY and CDR2 SVGAGI. Trimming pared 6 bases from V and 4 bases from J, leaving 12 bases between. The CDR3 is 13 residues long. The CDR3 reads CASSSYRGTEAFF. In nucleotides, the CDR3 is TGTGCCAGCAGCTCATATCGGGGCACTGAAGCTTTCTTT.

At least ten counts were recorded for this clone. CDR3 in DNA: TGTGCCAGCACCTTGAGGGATACGCAGTATTTT. This sequence encodes CASTLRDTQYF. The chain employs TRBV28 and TRBJ2-3; D unresolved. V was trimmed by 7 bases and J by 6 bases, leaving 8 bases between them. The CDR3 consists of 11 residues. Looked up from germline, CDR1 is MDHEN and CDR2 is SYDVKM.

This chain links TRBV5-1 with TRBJ1-1; no reliable D call. V was cut by 3 bases and J by 7 bases, with 10 bases left in between. CDR3 length: 12 residues. The V gene's germline CDR1 is SGHRS and CDR2 YFSETQ. CDR3 amino acids: CASSSAEYEAFF. The CDR3 region has the DNA TGCGCCAGCAGCTCTGCGGAATATGAAGCTTTCTTT.

This clone appeared many times. The V gene is TRBV6-6, the J gene TRBJ2-7, with D perhaps matching TRBD1 (5 bases). The CDR3 loop spans 13 amino acids. Per the germline V gene, CDR1 is MNHNY and CDR2 is SVGAGI (reference sequence). Trimming left V 3 bases short and J 6 bases short, with 12 bases between. CDR3 coding DNA: TGTGCCAGCAGTTATATAAGGGGCGCCGAGCAGTACGTC. This gives the protein CASSYIRGAEQYV.

The sample holds one count of this clone. The V and J genes are TRBV3-1 (or the pseudogene TRBV3-2) and TRBJ2-3; 8 positions match TRBD2. This CDR3 region has 16 residues. Trimming at V came to 4 bases and at J to 5 bases, leaving 11 bases not matched to a gene. The germline V gene has CDR1 LGHDT and CDR2 YNNKEL (reference sequence). The CDR3 here is CASSPQYGGAGDTQYF. The CDR3 DNA reads as TGTGCCAGCAGCCCCCAATACGGGGGGGCAGGAGATACGCAGTATTTT.

In its sample, this clone was seen once. The rearrangement links TRBV9 to TRBJ1-1; maybe TRBD1 (6 bases). CDR3 size: 15 residues. From germline, CDR1 is SGDLS and CDR2 YYNGEE. The V gene lost 0 bases and the J gene lost 6 bases, with 15 bases spanning the gap. The CDR3 nucleotides read TGTGCCAGCAGCGTAGACGGACAGTCATGGTCTGAAGCTTTCTTT. Protein sequence: CASSVDGQSWSEAFF.

CDR3 loop: CASSQTGTDTDTQYF. CDR3 in DNA: TGTGCCAGCAGCCAAACCGGGACTGACACAGATACGCAGTATTTT. V and J are TRBV3-1 (or the pseudogene TRBV3-2) and TRBJ2-3; tentatively, D is TRBD2 (6 bases). The V gene lost 2 bases and the J gene lost 2 bases, with 11 bases spanning the gap. The CDR3 totals 15 residues. Germline V lookup: CDR1 LGHDT, CDR2 YNNKEL (reference sequence).

Notes on this clone: The junction departs from the called germline gene at one end, perhaps through a read error. The rearrangement uses TRBV4-1 and TRBJ1-2, with a weak D call TRBD1 (6 bases). This CDR3 contains 17 residues. The germline CDR1 and CDR2 sequences are MGHRA and YSYEKL. The CDR3: CASSKDAPPAGVGGYTF. In DNA, the CDR3 is TGCGCCAGCAGCAAAGATGCCCCACCGGCAGGGGTGGGTGGCTACACCTTC.

This clone was counted between two and nine times. The gene calls are TRBV4-2 and TRBJ1-6, with D possibly TRBD1 on 6 matching bases. Germline CDR1 LGHNA, CDR2 YNFKEQ. The V gene lost 1 base and the J gene lost 5 bases, with 12 bases spanning the gap. The length of the CDR3 is 16 residues. The CDR3: CASSQVSPGDNSPLHF. CDR3 nucleotides: TGTGCCAGCAGCCAAGTCAGCCCAGGGGATAATTCACCCCTCCACTTT.

The chain carries TRBV19 and TRBJ2-1; 7 bases are shared with TRBD1. The germline V gene has CDR1 LNHDA and CDR2 SQIVND (reference sequence). Trimming took 6 bases from V and 2 from J; bases not matched to a gene: 10. The CDR3 sequence is 16 residues long. The CDR3 nucleotides are TGTGCCAGTAGCATTCTCGGACAGGAGCCCTACAATGAGCAGTTCTTC. This gives the protein CASSILGQEPYNEQFF.

The chain has TRBV25-1 and TRBJ2-3, with 11 bases fitting TRBD2. CDR1 MGHDK and CDR2 SYGVNS come from the germline V gene. This CDR3 is 16 amino acids long. The ends lost 1 base at V and 4 bases at J; junction bases unmatched: 4. CDR3 bases: TGTGCCAGCAGTGAATTGAGTAGCGGGGGGGCAGATACGCAGTATTTT. Its protein is CASSELSSGGADTQYF.

The chain couples TRBV18 to TRBJ2-1; 12 positions agree with TRBD2. V shed 4 bases and J 7 bases; nucleotides not matched to a gene: 2. CDR1 and CDR2 from the germline V gene are KGHSH and LQKENI. The CDR3 is 14 residues long. DNA of the CDR3: TGTGCCAGCTCACTTACTAGCGGGGGGAATGAGCAGTTCTTC. Residues: CASSLTSGGNEQFF.

This clone was recorded many times. The chain employs TRBV19 and TRBJ1-2; 12 nucleotides agree with TRBD1. Trimming removed 3 bases from V and 8 bases from J; junction bases left unmatched: 13. CDR1 LNHDA and CDR2 SQIVND come from the germline V gene (reference sequence). CDR3 length equals 17 residues. The CDR3 spells CASSIETGQGARRGYTF. Here the CDR3 DNA reads TGTGCCAGTAGTATTGAGACGGGACAGGGGGCGCGGAGAGGCTACACCTTC.

The chain couples TRBV4-1 to TRBJ2-5, with 8 bases fitting TRBD2. CDR1 MGHRA and CDR2 YSYEKL come from the germline V gene. The CDR3 has 16 amino acids. The V segment lost 1 base and the J segment 0 bases; nucleotides outside the gene matches: 4. The CDR3 bases are TGCGCCAGCAGCCAAGCTGCTAGCGGGTACCAAGAGACCCAGTACTTC. Protein sequence: CASSQAASGYQETQYF.

The chain is built from TRBV18 and TRBJ2-7; 10 bases map to TRBD2. The CDR3 extends over 16 amino acids. CDR1 is KGHSH and CDR2 is LQKENI in the germline V gene. Trimming removed 3 bases from V and 2 bases from J; junction bases left unmatched: 7. The CDR3 here is CASSPRGLAGAYEQYF. The CDR3 nucleotides are TGTGCCAGCTCACCGCGCGGTCTAGCGGGGGCCTACGAGCAGTACTTC.

The chain recombines TRBV28 with TRBJ2-5; TRBD2 matches 7 bases. This CDR3 has 12 amino acids. Germline V gene sequence: CDR1 MDHEN, CDR2 SYDVKM. J was trimmed by 5 bases and V by 8 bases; bases with no gene match: 5. CDR3 residues: CASRLGGETQYF. DNA for the CDR3: TGTGCCAGCCGCCTGGGGGGGGAGACCCAGTACTTC. Using reference TRBV28 and TRBJ2-5 for the parts outside the CDR3, the full variable domain is DVKVTQSSRYLVKRTGEKVFLECVQDMDHENMFWYRQDPGLGLRLIYFSYDVKMKEKGDIPEGYSVSREKKERFSLILESASTNQTSMYLCASRLGGETQYFGPGTRLLVL.